This T cell receptor (beta chain) appears in the sequencing data of a study of T cells in Graves' hyperthyroidism and ophthalmopathy. As for the study in general: The authors collected peripheral blood at initial diagnosis, before any treatment.

In its sample, this clonotype was seen many times. What it recognizes is unknown. The CDR3 has 10 amino acids. Trimming stripped 9 bases from V and 1 base from J, with 3 bases between. Germline V gives CDR1 SNHLY, CDR2 FYNNEI. Exclusion followed for patients with uncontrolled infection, other autoimmune disease, pregnancy or lactation. General study findings and limits: Prediction of ophthalmopathy progression came a median around 6.5 months pre-onset.

Template material for amplifying TCR beta CDR3 regions consisted of RNA transcripts. The HTBI primer set was used in a first-round RT-PCR of the TCR CDR3. TCRdb re-derived calls from the multiplex PCR reads in MiXCR, one entry per CDR3 protein. The profile covers 450,000 to 650,000 distinct CDR3 sequences, with around 21% appearing a single time and about 30% taken by the ten largest. The receptor's source is a young man with Graves' hyperthyroidism. This chain joins TRBV2 and TRBJ1-1; D unclear. Sequences were obtained from blood. The CDR3: CARQNTEAFF. DNA of the CDR3: TGTGCCAGGCAGAACACTGAAGCTTTCTTT.